The following is a T cell receptor (beta chain) sequence with its context. The antigen remains unidentified. The sample is drawn from a study of response to subunit inactivated influenza vaccine. MiXCR was run by TCRdb on the RT-PCR reads, yielding one entry per CDR3 protein. This sample carries about 700,000 distinct CDR3 sequences, around a sixth of them seen once, and the ten largest clones take roughly 12%. Study-level points and caveats: Seasonal influenza vaccination, on each occasion, was suggested by the authors to recruit few new T cells.

The CDR3 runs to 12 residues. Germline trimming cut 1 base from V and 10 bases from J; bases unmatched to any gene: 1. Per germline, CDR1 DFQATT and CDR2 SNEGSKA (reference sequence). V gene TRBV20-1 combines with J gene TRBJ2-1; 10 bases map to TRBD2. This clonotype was sampled from a man aged 50 or older who received an inactivated influenza vaccine. This sample comprised PBMCs from blood, obtained 11 to 12 days after vaccination. Here the CDR3 reads CSARGTSGEQFF. The CDR3 nucleotides read TGCAGTGCTAGAGGGACTAGCGGCGAGCAGTTCTTC.